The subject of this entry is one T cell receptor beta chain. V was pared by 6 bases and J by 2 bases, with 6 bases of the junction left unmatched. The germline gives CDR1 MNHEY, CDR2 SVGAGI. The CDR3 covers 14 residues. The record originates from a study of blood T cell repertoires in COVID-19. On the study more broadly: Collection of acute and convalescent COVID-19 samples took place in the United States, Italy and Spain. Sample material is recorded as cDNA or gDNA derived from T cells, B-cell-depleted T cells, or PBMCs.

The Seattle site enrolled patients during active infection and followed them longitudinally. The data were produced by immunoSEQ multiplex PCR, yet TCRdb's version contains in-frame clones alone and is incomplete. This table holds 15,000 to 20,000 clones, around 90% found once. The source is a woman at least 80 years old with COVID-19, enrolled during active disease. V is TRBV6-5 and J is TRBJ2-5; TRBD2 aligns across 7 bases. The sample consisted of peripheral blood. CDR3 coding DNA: TGTGCCAGCAGGGAGGGGACTACGCAAGAGACCCAGTACTTC. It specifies CASREGTTQETQYF.